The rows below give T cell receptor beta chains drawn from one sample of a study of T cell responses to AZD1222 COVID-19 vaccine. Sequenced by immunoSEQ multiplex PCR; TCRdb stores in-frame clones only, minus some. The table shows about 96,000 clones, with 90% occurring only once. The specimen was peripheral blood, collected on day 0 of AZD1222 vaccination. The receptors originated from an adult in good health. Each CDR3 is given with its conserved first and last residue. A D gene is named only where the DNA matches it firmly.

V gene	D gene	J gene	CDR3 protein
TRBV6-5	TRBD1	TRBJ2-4	CASDRGGPAKNIQYF
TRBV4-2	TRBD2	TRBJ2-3	CASSQESSGSPDTQYF
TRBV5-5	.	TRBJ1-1	CASSSRYTNTEAFF
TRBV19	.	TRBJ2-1	CASSPRSLRIRSREQFF
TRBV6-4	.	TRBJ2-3	CASSDTVSDTQYF
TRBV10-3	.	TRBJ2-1	CAISSTSSYNEQFF
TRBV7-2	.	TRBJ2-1	CASSLGSTSYNEQFF
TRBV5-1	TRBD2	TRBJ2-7	CASSYWGARQGPSGSSYEQYF
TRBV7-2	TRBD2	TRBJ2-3	CASSLGASGSTDTQYF
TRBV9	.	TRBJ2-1	CASSVEKAYYNEQFF
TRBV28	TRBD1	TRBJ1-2	CASSLRTGRGHYGYTF
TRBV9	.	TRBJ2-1	CASSVELGDEQFF
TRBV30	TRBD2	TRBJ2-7	CAQREDNYEQYF
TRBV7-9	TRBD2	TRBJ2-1	CASSGRGAGGYNEQFF
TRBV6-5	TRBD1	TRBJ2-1	CASSRDSSSYNEQFF
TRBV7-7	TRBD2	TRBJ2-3	CASSLGGEIIGTDTQYF
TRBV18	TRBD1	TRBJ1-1	CASSLTGDLEAFF